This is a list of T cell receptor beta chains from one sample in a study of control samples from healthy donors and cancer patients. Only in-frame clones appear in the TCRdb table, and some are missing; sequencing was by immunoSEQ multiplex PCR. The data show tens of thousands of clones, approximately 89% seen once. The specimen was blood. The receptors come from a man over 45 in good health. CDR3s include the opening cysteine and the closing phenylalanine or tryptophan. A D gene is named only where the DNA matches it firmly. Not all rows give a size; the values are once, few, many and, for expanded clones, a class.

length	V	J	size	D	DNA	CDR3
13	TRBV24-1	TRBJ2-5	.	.	TGTGCCACCAGTGATGGGCCCAGGGAGACCCAGTACTTC	CATSDGPRETQYF
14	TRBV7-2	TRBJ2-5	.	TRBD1	TGTGCCAGCAGCACACAGACAGGGGGAGAGACCCAGTACTTC	CASSTQTGGETQYF
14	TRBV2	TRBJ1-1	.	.	TGTGCCAGCAGTGATCAAGGGGGGGACACTGAAGCTTTCTTT	CASSDQGGDTEAFF
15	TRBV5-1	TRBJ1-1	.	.	TGCGCCAGCAGCCCGCACGCGAGGGAGGGGACTGAAGCTTTCTTT	CASSPHAREGTEAFF
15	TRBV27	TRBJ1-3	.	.	TGTGCCAGCAGTCGGGACACTAGCTCTGGAAACACCATATATTTT	CASSRDTSSGNTIYF
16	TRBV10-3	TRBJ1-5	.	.	TGTGCCATCAGTGAGTCAGGGGCCGGGGGCAATCAGCCCCAGCATTTT	CAISESGAGGNQPQHF
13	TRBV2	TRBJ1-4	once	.	TGTGCCAGCAGTGAAATCGTCGAGGAAAAACTGTTTTTT	CASSEIVEEKLFF
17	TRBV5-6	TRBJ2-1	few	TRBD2	TGTGCCAGCAGCTCCGGACTAGCGGTTAGCTCCTACAATGAGCAGTTCTTC	CASSSGLAVSSYNEQFF
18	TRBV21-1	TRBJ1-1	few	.	TGTGCCAGCAGCACACCTAAGGATACCACAGGGACGAACACTGAAGCTTTCTTT	CASSTPKDTTGTNTEAFF
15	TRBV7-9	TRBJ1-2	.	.	TGTGCCAGCAGCTTATTTACAGGGCAGGACTATGGCTACACCTTC	CASSLFTGQDYGYTF
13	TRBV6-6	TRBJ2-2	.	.	TGTGCCAGCAGTTACGGTGGGACCGGGGAGCTGTTTTTT	CASSYGGTGELFF
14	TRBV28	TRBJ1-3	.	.	TGTGCCAGCAGTGCCGGTGGGGCGGAAAACACCATATATTTT	CASSAGGAENTIYF
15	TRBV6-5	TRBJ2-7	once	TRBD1	TGTGCCAGCAGCGCAACAAGGACAGGCGTCCACGAGCAGTACTTC	CASSATRTGVHEQYF
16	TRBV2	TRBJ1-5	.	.	TGTGCCAGCAGTGAAGGTTGGAGGGGGATTTGGCAGCCCCAGCATTTT	CASSEGWRGIWQPQHF
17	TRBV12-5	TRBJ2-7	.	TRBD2	TGTGCTAGTGGGATCGGGACTAGCGGGAGGGCCCGGAGCGAGCAGTACTTC	CASGIGTSGRARSEQYF
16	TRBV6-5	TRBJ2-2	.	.	TGTGCCAGCAGTTTAACAGGCGACCTAATGTCCGGGGAGCTGTTTTTT	CASSLTGDLMSGELFF
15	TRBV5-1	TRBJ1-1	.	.	TGCGCCAGCAGCAAAGACAGGACTTCAAACACTGAAGCTTTCTTT	CASSKDRTSNTEAFF
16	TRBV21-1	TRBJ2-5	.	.	TGTGCCAGCAGCCCAGGGGCTAGCGGGGGGTCCGGTCACCAGTACTTC	CASSPGASGGSGHQYF
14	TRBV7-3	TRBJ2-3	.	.	TGTGCCAGCAGCCTCGGGGGCCTCACAGATACGCAGTATTTT	CASSLGGLTDTQYF
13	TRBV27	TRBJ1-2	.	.	TGTGCCAGCAGTTTATGGGGCACGGATGGCTACACCTTC	CASSLWGTDGYTF
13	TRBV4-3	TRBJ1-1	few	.	TGCGCCAGCAGCCTCGACCGGAACACTGAAGCTTTCTTT	CASSLDRNTEAFF
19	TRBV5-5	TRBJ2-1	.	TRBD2	TGTGCCAGCAGCTCCTTGGGACTACGCGGGACGAACATGATCGATGAGCAGTTCTTC	CASSSLGLRGTNMIDEQFF
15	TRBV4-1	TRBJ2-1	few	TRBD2	TGCGCCAGCAGCCAGACTAGCGGGAGTGGTAATGAGCAGTTCTTC	CASSQTSGSGNEQFF
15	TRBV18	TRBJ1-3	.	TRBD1	TGTGCCAGCTCACCGGTACAGGGGTCTGGAAACACCATATATTTT	CASSPVQGSGNTIYF
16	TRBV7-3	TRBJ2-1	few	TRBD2	TGTGCCAGCAGCTTAAGGGAACTAGCGGTTTACAATGAGCAGTTCTTC	CASSLRELAVYNEQFF
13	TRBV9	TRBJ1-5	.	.	TGTGCCAGCAGCGCGGACACTAATCAGCCCCAGCATTTT	CASSADTNQPQHF
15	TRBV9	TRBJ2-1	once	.	TGTGCCAGCAGCGTAGGGACGCGGGATCGTACGGAGCAGTTCTTC	CASSVGTRDRTEQFF
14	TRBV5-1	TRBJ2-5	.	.	TGCGCCAGCAGCTTAGATTTAGGGTTAGGGACCCAGTACTTC	CASSLDLGLGTQYF
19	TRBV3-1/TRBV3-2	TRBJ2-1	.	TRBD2	TGTGCCAGCAGCCTGGGGACTAGCGGGGCTCCGAGCTCCTACAATGAGCAGTTCTTC	CASSLGTSGAPSSYNEQFF
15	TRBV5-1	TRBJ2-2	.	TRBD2	TGCGCCAGTACTTTACTAGCGGGAAACACCGGGGAGCTGTTTTTT	CASTLLAGNTGELFF
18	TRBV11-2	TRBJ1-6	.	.	TGTGCCAGCAGCTTAGCCCGGCGGGGGATGGGAGTTAATTCACCCCTCCACTTT	CASSLARRGMGVNSPLHF
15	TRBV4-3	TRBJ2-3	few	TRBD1	TGCGCCAGCAGCCAAGCCGACAGGGTGGCAGATACGCAGTATTTT	CASSQADRVADTQYF
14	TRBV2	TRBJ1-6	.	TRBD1	TGTGCCAGCAGGCCGACAGGGGACAATTCACCCCTCCACTTT	CASRPTGDNSPLHF
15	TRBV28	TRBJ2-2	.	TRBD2	TGTGCCAGCAGTTCTCTAGCGGGAGAGGCCGGGGAGCTGTTTTTT	CASSSLAGEAGELFF
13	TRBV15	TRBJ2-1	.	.	TGTGCCACCAGCAGAGTGAGATACAATGAGCAGTTCTTC	CATSRVRYNEQFF
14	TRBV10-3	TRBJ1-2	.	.	TGTGCCATCAGTGAGCCTAGGCAGCCTTATGGCTACACCTTC	CAISEPRQPYGYTF
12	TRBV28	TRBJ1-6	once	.	TGTGCCAGCAGGAGAGGGGATTCACCCCTCCACTTT	CASRRGDSPLHF
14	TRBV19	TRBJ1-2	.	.	TGTGCCAGTAGTATAGACGGGGCTAACTATGGCTACACCTTC	CASSIDGANYGYTF
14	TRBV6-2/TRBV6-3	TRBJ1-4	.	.	TGTGCCAGCAGCTCGCGGGACACTAATGAAAAACTGTTTTTT	CASSSRDTNEKLFF
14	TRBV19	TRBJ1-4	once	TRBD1	TGTGCCAGTAGTCACCACAGGGGGGATGAAAAACTGTTTTTT	CASSHHRGDEKLFF
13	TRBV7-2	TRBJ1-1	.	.	TGTGCCAGCAGCTTACTTAGGAACACTGAAGCTTTCTTT	CASSLLRNTEAFF
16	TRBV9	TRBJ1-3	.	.	TGTGCCAGCAGCGTAGTACCCGGAAGCTCTGGAAACACCATATATTTT	CASSVVPGSSGNTIYF
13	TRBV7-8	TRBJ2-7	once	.	TGTGCCAGCAGCGGACGGCTATCCTACGAGCAGTACTTC	CASSGRLSYEQYF
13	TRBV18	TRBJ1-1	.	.	TGTGCCAGCTCCCACGACCAAGTTAAGGAAGCTTTCTTT	CASSHDQVKEAFF